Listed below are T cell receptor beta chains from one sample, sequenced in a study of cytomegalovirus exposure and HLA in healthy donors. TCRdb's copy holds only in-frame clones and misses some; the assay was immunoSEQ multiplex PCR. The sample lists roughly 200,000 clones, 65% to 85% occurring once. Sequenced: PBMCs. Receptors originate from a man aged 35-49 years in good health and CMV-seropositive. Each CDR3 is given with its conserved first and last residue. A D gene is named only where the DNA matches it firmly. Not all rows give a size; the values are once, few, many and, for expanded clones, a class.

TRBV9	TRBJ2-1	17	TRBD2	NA	CASSVGNSGSSYNEQFF	TGTGCCAGCAGCGTAGGAAATAGCGGGAGCTCCTACAATGAGCAGTTCTTC
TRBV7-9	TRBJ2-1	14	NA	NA	CASSLSSGRGEQFF	TGTGCCAGCAGCTTAAGTTCGGGTAGAGGCGAGCAGTTCTTC
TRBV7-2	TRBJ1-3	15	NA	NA	CASSLGWSSGNTIYF	TGTGCCAGCAGCCTCGGATGGAGCTCTGGAAACACCATATATTTT
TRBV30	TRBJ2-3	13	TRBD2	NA	CAWSVRERDTQYF	TGTGCCTGGAGTGTGCGGGAGAGGGATACGCAGTATTTT
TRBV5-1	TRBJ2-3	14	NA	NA	CASSLDRVADTQYF	TGCGCCAGCAGCTTGGACAGGGTAGCAGATACGCAGTATTTT
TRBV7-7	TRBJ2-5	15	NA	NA	CASSPTRQSQETQYF	TGTGCTAGCAGCCCGACCCGACAGTCCCAAGAGACCCAGTACTTC
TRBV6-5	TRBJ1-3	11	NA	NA	CASGRGDTIYF	TGTGCCAGCGGTCGGGGGGACACCATATATTTT
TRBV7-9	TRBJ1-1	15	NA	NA	CASSWGVGGDTEAFF	TGTGCCAGCAGCTGGGGGGTCGGGGGGGACACTGAAGCTTTCTTT
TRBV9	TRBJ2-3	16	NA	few	CASSVARQSSTDTQYF	TGTGCCAGCAGCGTAGCGCGACAGTCTAGCACAGATACGCAGTATTTT
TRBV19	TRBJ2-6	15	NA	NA	CASSGGWAGANVLTF	TGTGCCAGTAGTGGCGGGTGGGCTGGGGCCAACGTCCTGACTTTC
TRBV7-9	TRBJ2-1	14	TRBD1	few	CASSLGQGMNEQFF	TGTGCCAGCAGCTTAGGACAGGGAATGAATGAGCAGTTCTTC
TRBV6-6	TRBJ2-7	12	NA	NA	CASTGGLSEQYF	TGTGCCAGCACCGGGGGTTTATCGGAGCAGTACTTC
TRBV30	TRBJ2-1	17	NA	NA	CAWSVLAPLSSYNEQFF	TGTGCCTGGAGTGTGCTAGCCCCTTTAAGCTCCTACAATGAGCAGTTCTTC
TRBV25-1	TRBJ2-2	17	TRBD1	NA	CASSELDRSANTGELFF	TGTGCCAGCAGTGAATTGGACAGGTCCGCGAACACCGGGGAGCTGTTTTTT
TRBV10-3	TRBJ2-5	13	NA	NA	CAISRGQQETQYF	TGTGCCATCAGCAGAGGACAGCAAGAGACCCAGTACTTC
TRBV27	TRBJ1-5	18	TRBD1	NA	CASSSSYGQGTSNQPQHF	TGTGCCAGCAGTTCCTCCTACGGACAGGGCACTAGCAATCAGCCCCAGCATTTT
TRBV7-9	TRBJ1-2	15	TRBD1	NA	CSSSLGTVSIYGYTF	TGTTCCAGCAGCTTAGGGACAGTATCCATCTATGGCTACACCTTC
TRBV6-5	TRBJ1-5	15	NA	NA	CASSLTRGADQPQHF	TGTGCCAGCAGTCTTACTAGAGGAGCGGATCAGCCCCAGCATTTT
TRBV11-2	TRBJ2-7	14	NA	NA	CASSLMSVTYEQYF	TGTGCCAGCAGCTTGATGAGCGTTACCTACGAGCAGTACTTC
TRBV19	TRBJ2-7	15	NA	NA	CASSTLGQISYEQYF	TGTGCCAGTAGTACCCTAGGACAGATCTCCTACGAGCAGTACTTC
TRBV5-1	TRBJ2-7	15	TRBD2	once	CASSQTSGSSYEQYF	TGCGCCAGCAGCCAAACTAGCGGGAGTTCCTACGAGCAGTACTTC
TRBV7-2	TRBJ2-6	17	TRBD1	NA	CASSSSQGADGANVLTF	TGTGCCAGCAGCTCCTCACAGGGGGCAGATGGGGCCAACGTCCTGACTTTC
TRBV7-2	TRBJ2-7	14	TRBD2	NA	CASSFGLAGDEQYF	TGTGCCAGCAGCTTCGGACTAGCGGGAGACGAGCAGTACTTC
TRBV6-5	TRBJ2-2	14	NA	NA	CASRPDKVTGELFF	TGTGCCAGCAGGCCCGACAAAGTCACCGGGGAGCTGTTTTTT
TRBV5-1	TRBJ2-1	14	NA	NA	CASSSLSSGREQFF	TGCGCCAGCAGCTCCCTGTCAAGCGGCCGCGAGCAGTTCTTC
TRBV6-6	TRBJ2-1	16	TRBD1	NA	CASSYSRDRGGNEQFF	TGTGCCAGCAGTTACTCTAGGGACAGGGGGGGCAATGAGCAGTTCTTC
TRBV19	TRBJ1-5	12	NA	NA	CASSLGVQPQHF	TGTGCCAGTAGTCTCGGGGTACAGCCCCAGCATTTT
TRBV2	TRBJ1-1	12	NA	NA	CASRVDGGTAFF	TGTGCCAGCAGGGTAGACGGGGGTACAGCTTTCTTT
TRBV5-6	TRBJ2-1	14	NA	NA	CASSFAGQSNEQFF	TGTGCCAGCAGCTTTGCGGGACAGAGTAATGAGCAGTTCTTC
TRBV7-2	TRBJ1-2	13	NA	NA	CASSPGLENGYTF	TGTGCCAGCAGCCCTGGACTGGAAAATGGCTACACCTTC
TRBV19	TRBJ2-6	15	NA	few	CASSTQEPGANVLTF	TGTGCCAGTAGTACTCAGGAACCGGGGGCCAACGTCCTGACTTTC
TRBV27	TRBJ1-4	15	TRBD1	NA	CASSRQGWANEKLFF	TGTGCCAGCAGTCGACAGGGCTGGGCTAATGAAAAACTGTTTTTT
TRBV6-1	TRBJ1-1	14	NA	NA	CASSPWQMNTEAFF	TGTGCCAGCAGTCCATGGCAGATGAACACTGAAGCTTTCTTT
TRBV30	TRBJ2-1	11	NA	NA	CACSRDNEQFF	TGTGCCTGCTCTCGGGACAATGAGCAGTTCTTC
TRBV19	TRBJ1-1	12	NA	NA	CAIKTGNTEAFF	TGTGCCATTAAGACAGGGAACACTGAAGCTTTCTTT
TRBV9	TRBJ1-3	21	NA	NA	CASSVEGGGPFTGTKGNTIYF	TGTGCCAGCAGCGTAGAGGGGGGGGGACCGTTTACAGGGACGAAAGGAAACACCATATATTTT
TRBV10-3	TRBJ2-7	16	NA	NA	CAISEGGGRIDYEQYF	TGTGCCATCAGTGAAGGGGGAGGGAGGATTGACTACGAGCAGTACTTC
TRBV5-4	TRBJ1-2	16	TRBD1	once	CASSPGTGVDIYGYTF	TGTGCCAGCAGCCCGGGGACAGGAGTAGATATCTATGGCTACACCTTC
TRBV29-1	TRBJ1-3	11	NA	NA	CSVESRSTIYF	TGCAGCGTTGAGTCTCGGAGCACCATATATTTT
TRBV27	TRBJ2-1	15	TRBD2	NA	CASSQIAGGNNEQFF	TGTGCCAGCAGTCAGATAGCGGGAGGCAACAATGAGCAGTTCTTC
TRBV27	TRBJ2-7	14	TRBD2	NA	CASSFGGRGVEQYF	TGTGCCAGCAGTTTTGGCGGGAGAGGAGTTGAGCAGTACTTC
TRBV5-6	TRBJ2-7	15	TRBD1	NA	CASSFPVDRGHEQYF	TGTGCCAGCAGTTTTCCGGTGGACAGGGGCCACGAGCAGTACTTC
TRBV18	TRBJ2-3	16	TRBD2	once	CASSSGLAGVTDTQYF	TGTGCCAGCTCAAGCGGACTAGCGGGAGTAACAGATACGCAGTATTTT
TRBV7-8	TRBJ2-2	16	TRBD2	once	CASSPLAAPNTGELFF	TGTGCCAGCAGCCCTCTAGCGGCCCCGAACACCGGGGAGCTGTTTTTT
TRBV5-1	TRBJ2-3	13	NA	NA	CASSFRVADTQYF	TGCGCCAGCAGCTTCCGGGTCGCAGATACGCAGTATTTT
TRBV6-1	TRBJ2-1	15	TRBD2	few	CASSPREGPYNEQFF	TGTGCCAGCAGTCCTCGGGAGGGCCCCTACAATGAGCAGTTCTTC
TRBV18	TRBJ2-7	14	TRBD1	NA	CASSPGQGTGEQYF	TGTGCCAGCTCACCCGGACAGGGTACGGGCGAGCAGTACTTC
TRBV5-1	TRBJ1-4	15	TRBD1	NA	CASSDPQGASEKLFF	TGCGCCAGCAGCGACCCACAGGGGGCGAGTGAAAAACTGTTTTTT